This is a list of T cell receptor beta chains from one sample in a study of blood T cell repertoires in COVID-19. Here immunoSEQ multiplex PCR was the method, and the copy in TCRdb shows in-frame clones only, minus some. The sample consists of roughly 190,000 clones, around 80% of them appearing once. The source material was peripheral blood. The origin of the receptors is a man aged 55 to 69 with acute or convalescent COVID-19. Each CDR3 is given without its conserved first and last residue. D genes are given only for firm matches.

D gene | J gene | V gene | CDR3 protein
TRBD2 | TRBJ2-3 | TRBV19 | ASRLAGVGDTQY
- | TRBJ1-2 | TRBV5-1 | ASSESGNNYGYT
- | TRBJ1-1 | TRBV7-2 | ASSSRGAGNTEAF
- | TRBJ2-6 | TRBV7-9 | ASSNISGANVLT
- | TRBJ2-3 | TRBV3-1/TRBV3-2 | ASSQVRSTDTQY
- | TRBJ2-1 | TRBV28 | ASSFQYEQF
- | TRBJ2-3 | TRBV13 | ASSPIAADTQY
TRBD2 | TRBJ2-1 | TRBV6-4 | ASSPRGGGRAVSSYNEQF
- | TRBJ1-5 | TRBV19 | ASSLGGRYWSETQH
- | TRBJ1-2 | TRBV7-9 | ASSPGTLNYGYT
- | TRBJ2-3 | TRBV12-3/TRBV12-4 | ASSGLDTQY
TRBD1 | TRBJ1-2 | TRBV15 | ATSRPSRGAYYGYT
- | TRBJ2-3 | TRBV30 | AWSVSYTQY
- | TRBJ1-6 | TRBV6-1 | ASSEAPGASDSPLH
- | TRBJ2-2 | TRBV5-1 | ASSSVGANTGELF
- | TRBJ2-7 | TRBV5-1 | ASSLTAYEQY
TRBD1 | TRBJ1-6 | TRBV30 | AWSVWTGDNSPLH
- | TRBJ2-7 | TRBV7-2 | ASSLALGSGYEQY
TRBD1 | TRBJ2-3 | TRBV27 | ASSLSTGGTDTQY
TRBD2 | TRBJ2-7 | TRBV7-2 | ASSLAISAGTYEQY
TRBD2 | TRBJ2-3 | TRBV5-1 | ASSLTGGRTDTQY
- | TRBJ1-1 | TRBV30 | AWSVWGRLTEAF
- | TRBJ1-4 | TRBV6-5 | ASSYSGGGANEKLF
TRBD1 | TRBJ1-3 | TRBV9 | ASSVSSGQGAFISGNTIY
- | TRBJ1-2 | TRBV21-1 | ASSKEDRGHKYYGYT
- | TRBJ2-1 | TRBV7-8 | ASSRNRDNEQF
TRBD1 | TRBJ1-2 | TRBV7-9 | ASSPTGAYGYT
TRBD1 | TRBJ1-4 | TRBV3-1/TRBV3-2 | ASSKGTGDEKLF
TRBD2 | TRBJ2-5 | TRBV10-3 | AIKSGTSGGETQY
- | TRBJ2-7 | TRBV2 | ASRDDLSGSYEQY
TRBD1 | TRBJ1-6 | TRBV28 | ASSLPLTGDSPLH
- | TRBJ2-3 | TRBV2 | ASNLLGSDTQY
- | TRBJ1-2 | TRBV7-2 | ASSLTSVGAGYGYT
TRBD2 | TRBJ2-3 | TRBV6-2/TRBV6-3 | ASSYGLASRTQY
TRBD1 | TRBJ1-1 | TRBV7-3 | ASSLTGQGATEAF
TRBD2 | TRBJ2-7 | TRBV5-8 | ASSRLAGGREQY
- | TRBJ2-5 | TRBV30 | AWRRRFQETQY
- | TRBJ1-4 | TRBV19 | ASSIPSEAREKLF
TRBD1 | TRBJ1-4 | TRBV9 | ASSPNRGQQNEKLF
TRBD2 | TRBJ2-3 | TRBV19 | ASSLSGLAGFTDTQY
TRBD1 | TRBJ2-3 | TRBV27 | ASSTRQGADTQY
- | TRBJ1-3 | TRBV14 | ASSPPGRTSSGNTIY
TRBD1 | TRBJ1-1 | TRBV6-2/TRBV6-3 | ASSANRQGTAF
TRBD2 | TRBJ2-7 | TRBV7-9 | ASSKSGAGTSIYEQY
- | TRBJ1-3 | TRBV19 | ASSGLRGDSGNTIY
TRBD1 | TRBJ1-4 | TRBV9 | ASSVRGTGATNEKLF
- | TRBJ1-4 | TRBV12-3/TRBV12-4 | ASSSGVAEKLF
- | TRBJ1-1 | TRBV5-1 | ASRPLGATEAF
- | TRBJ1-5 | TRBV24-1 | ATGGYSNQPQH
- | TRBJ1-4 | TRBV9 | ASSPGRGGTTNEKLF